A single sample is the source of the 11 T cell receptor beta chains below, sequenced in a study of T cells after yellow fever vaccination. TCRdb used MiXCR to reprocess the 5' RACE reads, holding one entry per CDR3 protein. The table lists 200,000 to 300,000 distinct CDR3 sequences, more than 6.5% of them singletons. The sample was CD4+ T cells sorted from PBMCs, taken on the day of the yellow fever booster vaccination. All receptors come from a man under 40 who received the YFV17D yellow fever vaccine.

The chain has TRBV7-2 and TRBJ2-1; D is perhaps TRBD2 (5 bases). In germline, CDR1 is SGHTA, CDR2 FQGNSA. This CDR3 has 14 amino acids. V lost 2 bases, J lost 8 bases, and 13 bases lay in between. The DNA of the CDR3 is TGTGCCAGCAGCTTAACACGGGAAAGCGATGAGCAGTTCTTC. It codes for CASSLTRESDEQFF.

This clonotype showed up many times. The chain has TRBV7-2 and TRBJ2-7, with 9 bases identical to TRBD1. CDR1 SGHTA and CDR2 FQGNSA come from the germline V gene. The CDR3 contains 13 residues. The V and J ends lost 5 bases and 12 bases, in that order; junction bases with no gene match: 11. Here the CDR3 reads CASSGGGGTGSYF. In DNA form, the CDR3 reads TGTGCCAGCAGCGGGGGAGGGGGGACAGGGTCGTACTTC.

V gene TRBV4-1 combines with J gene TRBJ2-5; weak D call: TRBD1 (5 bases). V was shortened by 2 bases and J by 7 bases, with 11 bases between the two germline ends. The CDR3 contains 13 residues. Germline CDR1 reads MGHRA; CDR2 reads YSYEKL. The CDR3 loop is CASSQTHDRTQYF. CDR3 nucleotide sequence: TGCGCCAGCAGCCAAACGCATGACAGGACCCAGTACTTC.

This clonotype was counted ten times or more. V usage is TRBV5-6 and J usage is TRBJ2-2; TRBD2 matches at 15 bases. The CDR3 is 17 amino acids. Unmatched junction bases numbered 7, after V lost 4 bases and J lost 6 bases. Germline CDR1 reads SGHDT; CDR2 reads YYEEEE. The CDR3 protein is CASSHRTSGRAAGELFF. CDR3 DNA: TGTGCCAGCAGCCACCGGACTAGCGGGAGGGCCGCCGGGGAGCTGTTTTTT.

CDR3 bases: TGTGCCAGCCACCCGGGACAGACCTCCTACAATGAGCAGTTCTTC. Translating gives CASHPGQTSYNEQFF. The chain carries TRBV6-1 and TRBJ2-1, with TRBD1 identical over 7 bases. The CDR3 sequence is 15 residues long. Trimming cost V 8 bases and J 0 bases; bases outside gene matches: 7. The germline CDR1 and CDR2 sequences are MNHNS and SASEGT.

This clonotype was counted between two and nine times. This chain uses TRBV7-2 with TRBJ2-1; 11 bases fit TRBD2. The germline V gene has CDR1 SGHTA and CDR2 FQGNSA. The CDR3 is made up of 17 amino acids. J gave up 6 bases and V 5 bases, and 12 bases lay outside the gene matches. The CDR3 coding sequence is TGTGCCAGCAGCCTTAACCTAGTAGCGGGAGGGCCCAATGAGCAGTTCTTC. This sequence encodes CASSLNLVAGGPNEQFF. Supplemented by reference TRBV7-2 and TRBJ2-1, the full variable domain reads GAGVSQSPSNKVTEKGKDVELRCDPISGHTALYWYRQSLGQGLEFLIYFQGNSAPDKSGLPSDRFSAERTGGSVSTLTIQRTQQEDSAVYLCASSLNLVAGGPNEQFFGPGTRLTVL.

This clonotype came up many times. The V gene is TRBV20-1, the J gene TRBJ2-2; TRBD2 is a possible D gene (6 bases). CDR3 length: 15 residues. Germline V gene lookup returns CDR1 DFQATT and CDR2 SNEGSKA (reference sequence). As DNA, the CDR3 is TGCAGCCCGACTAGTAGCTTCACCGGCACCGGGGAGCTGTTTTTT. It translates to CSPTSSFTGTGELFF.

This sequence joins TRBV6-2 or TRBV6-3 and TRBJ2-4, with D hard to call. This CDR3 region has 15 residues. Trimming removed 0 bases at V and 0 bases at J, with 6 bases between. Germline V CDR1 and CDR2: MNHEY, SVGEGT. The CDR3 DNA reads as TGTGCCAGCAGTTACTCCCTGCTAGCCAAAAACATTCAGTACTTC. Amino acid sequence: CASSYSLLAKNIQYF.

This clonotype was observed at least ten times. The chain is built from TRBV7-8 and TRBJ2-1; 11 nucleotides line up with TRBD2. Germline trimming cut 6 bases from V and 7 bases from J; bases unmatched to any gene: 8. Germline V gives CDR1 SGHVS, CDR2 FQNEAQ. The CDR3 contains 15 residues. In DNA form, the CDR3 reads TGTGCCAGCAGTGACACTAGCGGGAGAACGAATGAGCAGTTCTTC. Its protein is CASSDTSGRTNEQFF. Complete variable domain (other parts from reference TRBV7-8 and TRBJ2-1): GAGVSQSPRYKVAKRGQDVALRCDPISGHVSLFWYQQALGQGPEFLTYFQNEAQLDKSGLPSDRFFAERPEGSVSTLKIQRTQQEDSAVYLCASSDTSGRTNEQFFGPGTRLTVL.

In this sample, this clonotype turned up a few times. V usage is TRBV20-1 and J usage is TRBJ2-2; D remains unclear. The CDR3 spans 14 residues. Germline assignment: CDR1 DFQATT and CDR2 SNEGSKA (reference sequence). V gave up 0 bases and J gave up 3 bases, with 8 bases separating them. In DNA form, the CDR3 reads TGCAGTGCTAGAGATCCTGGGGACACCGGGGAGCTGTTTTTT. Its protein product is CSARDPGDTGELFF.

This clonotype was counted only a few times. The gene calls are TRBV20-1 and TRBJ2-1; D possibly corresponds to TRBD2 (5 bases). This CDR3 is 13 amino acids long. The V gene's germline CDR1 is DFQATT and CDR2 SNEGSKA (reference sequence). Trimming took off 6 bases at V and 3 bases at J, with 12 bases between the two ends. The CDR3, as DNA: TGCAGTGCGACTATTGGGGTCTACAATGAGCAGTTCTTC. This codes for CSATIGVYNEQFF.